The 26 T cell receptor beta chains in this list originate from one sample, sequenced in a study of T cells after yellow fever vaccination. Via MiXCR, TCRdb re-called the 5' RACE reads, giving one row per CDR3 protein. Of about 350,000 distinct CDR3 sequences in the sample, roughly 8.3% were seen once. This sample comprised PBMCs, obtained 35 to 50 days after the first yellow fever vaccination. These receptors were taken from a man aged 18 to 29 who received the YFV17D yellow fever vaccine.

The sample holds many counts of this clonotype. CDR3 protein: CASSQEGLAGGSYETQYF. DNA for the CDR3: TGCGCCAGCAGCCAAGAAGGCCTAGCGGGGGGAAGTTATGAGACCCAGTACTTC. The V gene is TRBV4-3, the J gene TRBJ2-5, with 11 bases identical to TRBD2. Germline CDR1 and CDR2: LGHNA and YSLEER. V lost 0 bases, J lost 5 bases, and 11 bases stayed unmatched. The CDR3 contains 18 residues.

This clonotype was detected only a few times. The chain carries TRBV20-1 and TRBJ2-3, with 9 bases fitting TRBD2. Germline CDR1 and CDR2: DFQATT and SNEGSKA (reference sequence). This CDR3 spans 16 amino acids. The CDR3 here is CCVIPHSGGITDTQYF. The CDR3 region has the DNA TGCTGTGTTATACCTCACAGCGGGGGGATCACAGATACGCAGTATTTT.

The table lists this clonotype with a few counts. The rearrangement uses TRBV20-1 and TRBJ2-3, with 7 bases aligning to TRBD2. Germline CDR1 and CDR2: DFQATT and SNEGSKA (reference sequence). The V gene end was trimmed by 5 bases and the J gene end by 0 bases; junction bases not matched to a gene: 5. CDR3 length equals 14 residues. The CDR3 DNA is TGCAGTGCTCCGAGCGGGGCTAGCACAGATACGCAGTATTTT. This translates into CSAPSGASTDTQYF.

The chain links TRBV4-1 to TRBJ2-1, with D perhaps TRBD1 or TRBD2 (5 bases each). V was clipped by 1 base and J by 12 bases, with 16 bases between them. CDR3 length: 14 amino acids. CDR1 MGHRA and CDR2 YSYEKL come from the germline V gene. The CDR3 DNA is TGCGCCAGCAGCCAAGTGGGGGAAACATCTCGGCAGTTCTTC. It yields the protein CASSQVGETSRQFF.

The V gene is TRBV14, the J gene TRBJ2-5; 8 bases are a match to TRBD1. CDR3 size: 15 residues. J was trimmed by 4 bases and V by 3 bases; bases with no gene match: 7. The germline V gene encodes CDR1 SGHDN and CDR2 FVKESK. The DNA of the CDR3 is TGTGCCAGCAGCCATAACCAGGGGGCCCGAGAGACCCAGTACTTC. Translated, it gives CASSHNQGARETQYF.

There are a few counts of this clonotype. In DNA, the CDR3 is TGTGCCAGCAGCGCCTTGGACAGGGGGAAGGGAGGAGAGACCCAGTACTTC. It specifies CASSALDRGKGGETQYF. V usage is TRBV21-1 and J usage is TRBJ2-5; the D segment call TRBD1 is taken from the table without a DNA check. TRBV21-1 is reported as a pseudogene. CDR3 size: 17 residues.

Only a few counts were recorded for this clonotype. This rearrangement joins TRBV10-3 to TRBJ2-1; TRBD2 aligns across 7 bases. Germline trimming cut 7 bases from V and 6 bases from J; bases unmatched to any gene: 15. The germline V gene has CDR1 ENHRY and CDR2 SYGVKD. CDR3 length equals 16 residues. CDR3 sequence: CAITLGSGAVGNEQFF. In nucleotides, the CDR3 is TGTGCCATCACCCTTGGAAGCGGGGCGGTTGGCAATGAGCAGTTCTTC.

In this sample, this clonotype turned up many times. The chain combines TRBV15 with TRBJ1-5; TRBD1 is a possible D gene (5 bases). The CDR3 length is 14 residues. V gave up 1 base and J gave up 8 bases, with 12 bases separating them. In germline, CDR1 is LNHNV, CDR2 YYDKDF (reference sequence). The CDR3 region is CATSRAHEGKPQHF. In DNA, the CDR3 is TGTGCCACCAGCAGAGCCCACGAGGGGAAGCCCCAGCATTTT.

This clonotype was counted many times. The chain combines TRBV7-9 with TRBJ2-3; 10 bases map to TRBD1. Germline CDR1 reads SEHNR; CDR2 reads FQNEAQ (reference sequence). This CDR3 comprises 17 residues. V was pared by 5 bases and J by 1 base, with 9 bases of the junction left unmatched. Here the CDR3 DNA reads TGTGCCAGCAGCCCTCCCGGGACAGGGGAAGGCACAGATACGCAGTATTTT. Its protein is CASSPPGTGEGTDTQYF.

This clonotype was recorded at least ten times. The rearrangement links TRBV2 to TRBJ2-5, with D uncertain. Germline V CDR1 and CDR2: SNHLY, FYNNEI. This CDR3 is built from 13 residues. V was cut by 11 bases and J by 3 bases, with 16 bases left in between. The CDR3 nucleotides are TGTGCCCGCTCGTCGGGCCTAGAAGAGACCCAGTACTTC. It is translated as CARSSGLEETQYF.

This clonotype showed up just a few times. The chain links TRBV19 to TRBJ2-7; 8 nucleotides align to TRBD1. This CDR3 has 14 residues. V lost 2 bases to trimming and J lost 8 bases; unmatched junction nucleotides: 8. CDR1 LNHDA and CDR2 SQIVND come from the germline V gene (reference sequence). The CDR3 region has the DNA TGTGCCAGTAGTATAATCGGGGGACAGGTTCAGCAGTACTTC. Its translation: CASSIIGGQVQQYF. Drawing the rest from reference TRBV19 and TRBJ2-7, the complete variable domain is DGGITQSPKYLFRKEGQNVTLSCEQNLNHDAMYWYRQDPGQGLRLIYYSQIVNDFQKGDIAEGYSVSREKKESFPLTVTSAQKNPTAFYLCASSIIGGQVQQYFGPGTRLTVT.

This clonotype showed up just a few times. This chain connects TRBV20-1 to TRBJ1-5, with 7 nucleotides matching TRBD1. The junction had 4 bases not matched to a gene; V was cut back by 6 bases and J by 2 bases. Germline assignment: CDR1 DFQATT and CDR2 SNEGSKA (reference sequence). This CDR3 comprises 13 residues. CDR3 residues: CSAQGGGNQPQHF. The CDR3 nucleotides read TGCAGTGCCCAGGGGGGTGGCAATCAGCCCCAGCATTTT.

This clonotype was seen a handful of times. The chain combines TRBV19 with TRBJ2-5; no clear D gene. V was cut by 2 bases and J by 2 bases, with 9 bases left in between. The CDR3 covers 14 residues. CDR1 and CDR2 from the germline V gene are LNHDA and SQIVND (reference sequence). The CDR3 spells CASSIKLLQETQYF. As DNA, the CDR3 is TGTGCCAGTAGTATAAAGCTTCTACAAGAGACCCAGTACTTC.

This sequence joins TRBV15 and TRBJ1-6, with 7 bases aligning to TRBD1. The germline CDR1 and CDR2 sequences are LNHNV and YYDKDF (reference sequence). The CDR3 contains 14 residues. V shed 5 bases, J shed 7 bases, and the junction held 5 bases outside the gene matches. This CDR3 reads CATSSTGANSPLHF. CDR3 DNA: TGTGCCACCAGCTCAACAGGGGCCAATTCACCCCTCCACTTT.

The chain joins TRBV6-5 to TRBJ1-6; D unclear. Germline loops: CDR1 MNHEY, CDR2 SVGAGI. This CDR3 region has 13 residues. The germline V and J ends were trimmed by 0 bases and 5 bases, with 2 bases remaining between them. Written as DNA, the CDR3 is TGTGCCAGCAGTTACTCGAATAATTCACCCCTCCACTTT. Translating it yields CASSYSNNSPLHF.

This clonotype has just a few counts. The chain carries TRBV5-1 and TRBJ2-1; TRBD2 agrees at 9 bases. The CDR3 loop spans 15 amino acids. Germline V CDR1 and CDR2: SGHRS, YFSETQ. The ends lost 1 base at V and 10 bases at J; junction bases unmatched: 9. The CDR3 nucleotides are TGCGCCAGCAGCTTGACCGGGACTAGCTTGGCCGAGCAGTTCTTC. This translates into CASSLTGTSLAEQFF. Using reference TRBV5-1 and TRBJ2-1 for the parts outside the CDR3, the full variable domain is KAGVTQTPRYLIKTRGQQVTLSCSPISGHRSVSWYQQTPGQGLQFLFEYFSETQRNKGNFPGRFSGRQFSNSRSEMNVSTLELGDSALYLCASSLTGTSLAEQFFGPGTRLTVL.

The chain recombines TRBV7-2 with TRBJ1-5; TRBD1 matches 12 bases. Trimming removed 0 bases from V and 0 bases from J; junction bases left unmatched: 9. The CDR3 totals 20 residues. The germline CDR1 and CDR2 sequences are SGHTA and FQGNSA. CDR3 in DNA: TGTGCCAGCAGCTTAGCCGGGGGGACAGGGGGCGCCCATAGCAATCAGCCCCAGCATTTT. This encodes CASSLAGGTGGAHSNQPQHF.

This clonotype was seen a handful of times. The CDR3 DNA sequence: TGCAGTGCTAGAGATTGGCCCGGGGGAGAGATACCCTCCTACGAGCAGTACTTC. The encoded protein is CSARDWPGGEIPSYEQYF. The chain uses TRBV20-1 and TRBJ2-7; D might be TRBD2 (6 bases). This CDR3 has 18 amino acids. Germline CDR1 and CDR2: DFQATT and SNEGSKA (reference sequence). The germline V and J ends were trimmed by 0 bases and 0 bases, with 21 bases remaining between them.

The CDR3 spells CASRLTGSIYEQYF. The CDR3 coding sequence is TGTGCCAGCAGGCTGACAGGGAGTATCTACGAGCAGTACTTC. The chain joins TRBV27 to TRBJ2-7; 7 positions match TRBD1. Germline lookup yields CDR1 MNHEY and CDR2 SMNVEV (reference sequence). This CDR3 comprises 14 residues. J gave up 3 bases and V 6 bases, and 8 bases lay outside the gene matches.

This clonotype was detected only a few times. The V call is TRBV6-1, the J call TRBJ2-1; 11 nucleotides align to TRBD2. The CDR3 contains 15 residues. Trimming removed 7 bases from V and 4 bases from J; junction bases left unmatched: 6. CDR1 MNHNS and CDR2 SASEGT come from the germline V gene. For the CDR3, the DNA is TGTGCCAGCACCACCGGGACTAGCGGTTACAATGAGCAGTTCTTC. The encoded protein is CASTTGTSGYNEQFF.

This clonotype was counted a few times. V is TRBV2 and J is TRBJ1-3, with D maybe TRBD1 (6 bases). Trimming took 7 bases from V and 3 from J, leaving 10 bases between them. The CDR3 is made up of 13 amino acids. Germline CDR1 is SNHLY and CDR2 is FYNNEI. In DNA form, the CDR3 reads TGTGCCAGCAAGGGGACATTTGGAAACACCATATATTTT. Amino acid sequence: CASKGTFGNTIYF.

V usage is TRBV14 and J usage is TRBJ1-1; D possibly corresponds to TRBD1 (5 bases). The CDR3 covers 16 residues. In germline, CDR1 is SGHDN, CDR2 FVKESK. Trimming cost V 0 bases and J 1 base, with 12 bases left between them. The CDR3 spells CASSQEGGHSNTEAFF. The CDR3 DNA follows: TGTGCCAGCAGCCAAGAAGGAGGACATTCGAACACTGAAGCTTTCTTT.

J is TRBJ2-5 and V is TRBV12-3 or TRBV12-4; no reliable D call. The length of the CDR3 is 14 residues. Trimming pared 5 bases from V and 5 bases from J, leaving 15 bases between. The CDR3 DNA sequence: TGTGCCAGCAGTCCGCTTTGGGGTCTGGAGACCCAGTACTTC. This sequence encodes CASSPLWGLETQYF.

The chain carries TRBV5-1 and TRBJ1-5; no clear D. Germline loops: CDR1 SGHRS, CDR2 YFSETQ. V shed 4 bases and J shed 6 bases, with 11 bases lying between them. The CDR3 has 13 amino acids. CDR3 region: CASSPWPGQPQHF. The CDR3 DNA reads as TGCGCCAGCAGCCCCTGGCCGGGTCAGCCCCAGCATTTT.

This clonotype has only a few counts. V and J are TRBV7-2 and TRBJ2-5, with 9 bases fitting TRBD2. The CDR3 spans 14 residues. J gave up 6 bases and V 2 bases, and 4 bases lay outside the gene matches. Germline V gene sequence: CDR1 SGHTA, CDR2 FQGNSA. The CDR3 DNA follows: TGTGCCAGCAGCTTAACCCTAGCGGGGCAGACCCAGTACTTC. Its translation: CASSLTLAGQTQYF.

This clonotype was found a few times. The rearrangement links TRBV11-2 to TRBJ2-1; 7 bases align to TRBD1. The CDR3 length is 19 residues. CDR1 SGHAT and CDR2 FQNNGV come from the germline V gene. V lost 5 bases and J lost 0; bases outside the gene matches: 16. The CDR3 protein is CASSPEDRSRLSSYNEQFF. CDR3 DNA: TGTGCCAGCAGCCCGGAGGACAGGAGCCGTCTCAGCTCCTACAATGAGCAGTTCTTC.